This TCR beta chain emerged from a study of beta chain features in type 1 diabetes (dated by TCRdb to 2017 to 2018). The study in broad terms: No differences in mean age, gender distribution, total cell number or subset yield were found between patients and healthy donors. Across all samples, 107,917,701 sorted cells were examined, and cell number per subset correlated strongly with RNA yield. In the study, recently diagnosed type 1 diabetes patients and matched healthy donors were compared on the TCRB repertoires of their sorted circulating CD4+ T cell subsets. Regulatory and stem cell-like memory subsets were obtained from only 8 patients and roughly eight healthy donors, while naive and central memory subsets were obtained from all 28 donors. General findings and caveats noted by the study authors: A moderate but significant shortening of TCRB CDR3 length was observed in type 1 diabetes patients in all four CD4+ subsets. Because small numbers of individuals were included in the HLA sub-analyses, any influence of HLA type on TCRB rearrangement was left unresolved. At VDJ recombination sites, type 1 diabetes patients had fewer insertions and more deleted nucleotides, which implies abnormalities in thymic rearrangement. Because cDNA rather than genomic DNA was sequenced, highly expressing activated cells could have been over-represented, although no difference in activation and CD3 levels was found between groups. Naive, central memory and regulatory TCRB repertoires appeared more similar among patients than among healthy donors. PCR may preferentially amplify shorter templates, but because patient and control samples were amplified and corrected together, any resulting skew would affect both groups equally.

The germline V gene (reference sequence) sets CDR1 to SGHNT and CDR2 to YYREEE. V is pared back by 2 bases and J by 5 bases, with 5 bases lying between the germline termini. The CDR3, cysteine through phenylalanine, is 12 amino acids long. Here the CDR3 DNA is all that survives: 36 bases in frame from base 1. Each donor gave one peripheral blood draw, averaging approximately 120 mL, which was collected into heparinised tubes. Naive, central memory, regulatory and stem cell-like memory CD4+ T cells were sorted on a BD FACSAria II using a panel including CD45RO, CCR7, CD25, CD127, CD95 and CD27. All sorted populations exceeded 95% purity. Right away, PBMCs were isolated by Lymphoprep density gradient centrifugation and were stained directly, with no culture step. To minimize batch effects, samples were stained and sorted in pairs, one healthy donor with one patient per experiment. This clone was seen a few times. The antigen this receptor binds is unknown. Within one base of it there is no much larger clone, and no base qualities were kept.

All of the isolated RNA was reverse transcribed with the High Capacity cDNA Reverse Transcription Kit, so expressed TCRB transcripts were sequenced. Deep immunoSEQ sequencing was applied to naive, central memory and regulatory T cell samples, giving an average of roughly 3.5 million total reads per sample. Sorted cells were lysed in RLT buffer and RNA was extracted with DNase-treated RNeasy Micro or Mini kits, depending on cell number. Each cell subset was processed separately to prevent cross-contamination, with patient and healthy donor samples processed together. The immunoSEQ multiplex PCR was used to amplify TCRB sequences from cDNA, yielding 87-bp fragments that span the CDR3 region. The amplicons were sequenced using the Illumina HiSeq platform. Processing in the source paper ran as follows. Synthetic template baselines were used to correct PCR bias computationally, reads within Hamming distance 2 were collapsed, and singletons that could not be merged were discarded. Reads were aligned against IMGT so that V, D and J genes, CDR3 length and insertions or deletions at six rearrangement sites could be assigned. Within each subset, clonotype counts were normalized to sorted cell number, after which true diversity and Gini coefficients were computed with the tcR R package. Repertoire sharing was quantified using the overlap coefficient calculated on TCRB nucleotide sequences. This is the immuneACCESS table as TCRdb keeps it, with only in-frame sequences that have V and J called. A part of the clones is gone; compared with another copy, unresolved V genes explain less than half, and the rest is unexplained. The V and J calls and clone size were taken over from that table, and D and trimming were inferred from the DNA. Present in this sample are roughly 150,000 clones, around 7.8% of which were seen just once. In total, the top ten clones hold about 0.9% of the sample.

The receptor comes from a woman in her thirties or forties with type 1 diabetes. Recombination joined TRBV5-4 with TRBJ1-5; no D gene is confidently identified. The sequenced material came from central memory CD4+ T cells from blood. The nucleotides read TGTGCCAGCAGCTTTTCAGATCAGCCCCAGCATTTT. Translated, this is CASSFSDQPQHF.